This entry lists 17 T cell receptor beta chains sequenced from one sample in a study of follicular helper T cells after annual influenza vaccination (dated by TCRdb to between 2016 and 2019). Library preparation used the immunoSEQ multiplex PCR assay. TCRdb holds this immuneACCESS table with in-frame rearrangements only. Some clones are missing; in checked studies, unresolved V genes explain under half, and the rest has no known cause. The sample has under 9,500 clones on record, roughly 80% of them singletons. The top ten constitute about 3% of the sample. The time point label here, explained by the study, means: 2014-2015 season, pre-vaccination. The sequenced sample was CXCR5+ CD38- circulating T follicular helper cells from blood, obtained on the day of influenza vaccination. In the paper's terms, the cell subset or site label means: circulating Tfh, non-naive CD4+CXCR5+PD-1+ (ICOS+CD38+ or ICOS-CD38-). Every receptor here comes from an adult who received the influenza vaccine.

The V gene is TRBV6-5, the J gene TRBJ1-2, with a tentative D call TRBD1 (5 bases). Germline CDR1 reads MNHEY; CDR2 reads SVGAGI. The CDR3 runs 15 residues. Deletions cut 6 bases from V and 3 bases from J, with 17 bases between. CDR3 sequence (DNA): TGTGCCAGCAGACAAGCCTTGGGGGACCACTATGGCTACACCTTC. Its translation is CASRQALGDHYGYTF.

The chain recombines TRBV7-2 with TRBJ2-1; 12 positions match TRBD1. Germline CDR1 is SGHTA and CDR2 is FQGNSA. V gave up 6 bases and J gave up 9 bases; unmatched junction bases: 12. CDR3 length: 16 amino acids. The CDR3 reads CASRRTRDRGPAEQFF. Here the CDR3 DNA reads TGTGCCAGCAGAAGGACACGGGACAGGGGGCCTGCTGAGCAGTTCTTC.

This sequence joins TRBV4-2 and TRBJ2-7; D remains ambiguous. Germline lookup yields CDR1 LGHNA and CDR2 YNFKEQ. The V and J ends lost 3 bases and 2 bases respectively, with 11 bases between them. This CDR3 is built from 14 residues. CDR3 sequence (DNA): TGTGCCAGCAGCCAGGAGCGCTTAACCTACGAGCAGTACTTC. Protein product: CASSQERLTYEQYF.

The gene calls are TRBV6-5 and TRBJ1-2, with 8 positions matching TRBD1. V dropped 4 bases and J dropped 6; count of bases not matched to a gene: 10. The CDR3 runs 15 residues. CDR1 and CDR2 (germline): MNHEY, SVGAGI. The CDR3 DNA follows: TGTGCCAGCAGTTTGTCCCGGGACAGGACCGATGGCTACACCTTC. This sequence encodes CASSLSRDRTDGYTF.

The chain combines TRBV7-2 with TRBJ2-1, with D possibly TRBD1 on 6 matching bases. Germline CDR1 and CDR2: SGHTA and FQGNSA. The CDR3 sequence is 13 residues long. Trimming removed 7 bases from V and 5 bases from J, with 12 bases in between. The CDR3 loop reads CASTPGTHNEQFF. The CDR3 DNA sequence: TGTGCCAGCACCCCCGGGACACACAATGAGCAGTTCTTC. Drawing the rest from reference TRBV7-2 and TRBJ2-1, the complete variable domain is GAGVSQSPSNKVTEKGKDVELRCDPISGHTALYWYRQSLGQGLEFLIYFQGNSAPDKSGLPSDRFSAERTGGSVSTLTIQRTQQEDSAVYLCASTPGTHNEQFFGPGTRLTVL.

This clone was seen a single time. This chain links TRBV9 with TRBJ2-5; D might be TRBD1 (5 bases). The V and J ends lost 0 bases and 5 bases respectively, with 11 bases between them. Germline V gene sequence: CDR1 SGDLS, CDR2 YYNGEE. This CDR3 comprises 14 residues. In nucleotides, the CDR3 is TGTGCCAGCAGCGTAGAGGCAGGGTACGAGACCCAGTACTTC. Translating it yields CASSVEAGYETQYF.

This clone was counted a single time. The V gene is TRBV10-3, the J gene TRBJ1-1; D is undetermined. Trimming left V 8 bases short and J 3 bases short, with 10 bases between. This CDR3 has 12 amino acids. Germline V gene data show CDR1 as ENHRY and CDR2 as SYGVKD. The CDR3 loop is CAIAGRDTEAFF. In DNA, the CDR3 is TGTGCCATCGCAGGACGGGACACTGAAGCTTTCTTT.

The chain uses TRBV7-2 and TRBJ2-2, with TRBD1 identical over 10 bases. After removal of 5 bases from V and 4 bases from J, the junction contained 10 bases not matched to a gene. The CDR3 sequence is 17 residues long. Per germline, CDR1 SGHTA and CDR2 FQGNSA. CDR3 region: CASSKEPGQGPTGELFF. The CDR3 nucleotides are TGTGCCAGCAGCAAAGAACCGGGACAGGGGCCCACCGGGGAGCTGTTTTTT.

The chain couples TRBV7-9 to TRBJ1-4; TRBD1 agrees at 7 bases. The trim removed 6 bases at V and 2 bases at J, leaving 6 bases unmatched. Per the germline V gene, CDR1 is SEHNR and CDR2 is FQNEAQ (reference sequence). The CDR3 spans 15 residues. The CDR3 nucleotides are TGTGCCAGCAGACGTCTGGGACAGACTAATGAAAAACTGTTTTTT. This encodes CASRRLGQTNEKLFF. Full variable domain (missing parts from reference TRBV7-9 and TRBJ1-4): DTGVSQNPRHKITKRGQNVTFRCDPISEHNRLYWYRQTLGQGPEFLTYFQNEAQLEKSRLLSDRFSAERPKGSFSTLEIQRTEQGDSAMYLCASRRLGQTNEKLFFGSGTQLSVL.

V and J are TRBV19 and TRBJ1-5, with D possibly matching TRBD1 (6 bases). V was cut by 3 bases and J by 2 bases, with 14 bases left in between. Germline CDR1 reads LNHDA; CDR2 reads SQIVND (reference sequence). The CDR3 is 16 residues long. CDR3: CASSIRSGGRNQPQHF. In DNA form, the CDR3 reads TGTGCCAGTAGTATTCGGTCGGGGGGGCGCAATCAGCCCCAGCATTTT.

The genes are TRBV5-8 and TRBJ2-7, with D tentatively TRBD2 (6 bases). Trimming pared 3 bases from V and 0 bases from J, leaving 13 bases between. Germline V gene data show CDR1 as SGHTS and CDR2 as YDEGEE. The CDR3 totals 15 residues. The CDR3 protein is CASSSGTAASYEQYF. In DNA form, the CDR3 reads TGTGCCAGCAGCTCCGGGACTGCTGCCTCCTACGAGCAGTACTTC.

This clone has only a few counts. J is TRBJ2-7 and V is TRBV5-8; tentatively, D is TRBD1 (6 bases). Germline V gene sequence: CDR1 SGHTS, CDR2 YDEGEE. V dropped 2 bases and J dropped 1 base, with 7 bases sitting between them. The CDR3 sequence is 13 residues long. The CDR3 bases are TGTGCCAGCAGCTTTGGACAGTCCTACGAGCAGTACTTC. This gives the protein CASSFGQSYEQYF.

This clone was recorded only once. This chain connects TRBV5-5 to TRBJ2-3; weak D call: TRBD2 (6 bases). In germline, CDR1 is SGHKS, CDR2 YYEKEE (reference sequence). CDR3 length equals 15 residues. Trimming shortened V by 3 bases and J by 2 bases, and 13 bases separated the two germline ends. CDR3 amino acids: CASSSSGLLTDTQYF. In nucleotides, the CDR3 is TGTGCCAGCAGCTCCTCGGGACTTCTCACAGATACGCAGTATTTT.

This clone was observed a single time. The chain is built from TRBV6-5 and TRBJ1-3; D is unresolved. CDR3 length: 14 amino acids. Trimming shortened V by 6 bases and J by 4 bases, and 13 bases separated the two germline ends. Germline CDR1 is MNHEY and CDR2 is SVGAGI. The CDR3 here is CASSPNWKGNTIYF. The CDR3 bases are TGTGCCAGCAGCCCGAACTGGAAGGGAAACACCATATATTTT.

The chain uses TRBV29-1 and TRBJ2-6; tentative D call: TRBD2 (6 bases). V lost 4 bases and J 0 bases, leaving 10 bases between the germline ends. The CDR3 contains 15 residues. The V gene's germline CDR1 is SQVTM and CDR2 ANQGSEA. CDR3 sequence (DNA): TGCAGCGTTGGAGACGGGAGCTCTGGGGCCAACGTCCTGACTTTC. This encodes CSVGDGSSGANVLTF. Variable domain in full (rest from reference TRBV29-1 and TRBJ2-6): SAVISQKPSRDICQRGTSLTIQCQVDSQVTMMFWYRQQPGQSLTLIATANQGSEATYESGFVIDKFPISRPNLTFSTLTVSNMSPEDSSIYLCSVGDGSSGANVLTFGAGSRLTVL.

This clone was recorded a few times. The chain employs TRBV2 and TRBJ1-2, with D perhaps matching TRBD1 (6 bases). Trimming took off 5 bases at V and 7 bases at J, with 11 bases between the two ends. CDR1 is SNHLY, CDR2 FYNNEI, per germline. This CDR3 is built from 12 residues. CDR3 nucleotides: TGTGCCAGCAGTCACAGGGAGGGTGGCTACACCTTC. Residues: CASSHREGGYTF.

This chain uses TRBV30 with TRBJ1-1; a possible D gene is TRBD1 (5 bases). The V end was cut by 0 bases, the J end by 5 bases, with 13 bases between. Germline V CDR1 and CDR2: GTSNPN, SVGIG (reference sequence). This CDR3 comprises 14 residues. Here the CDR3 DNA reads TGTGCCTGGAGTGTTTATCAGGGAGGGACTGAAGCTTTCTTT. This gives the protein CAWSVYQGGTEAFF.